The 18 T cell receptor beta chains listed next were all sequenced from one sample in a study of shared clonotypes between healthy human individuals. Sequenced by immunoSEQ multiplex PCR; TCRdb stores in-frame clones only, minus some. The sample carries roughly 2.6 million clones, over 85% recorded once. Sequenced input: naive CD4+ T cells sorted from blood. This sample's subset: CD45RA+ positively selected. These receptors were obtained from a man younger than 35 in good health.

V gene TRBV7-9 combines with J gene TRBJ1-2; a possible D gene is TRBD1 (6 bases). CDR1 SEHNR and CDR2 FQNEAQ come from the germline V gene (reference sequence). This CDR3 region has 14 residues. Trimming left V 5 bases short and J 5 bases short, with 15 bases between. CDR3 bases: TGTGCCAGCAGCCCTTCGGGGGCTCCATATGGCTACACCTTC. Translated: CASSPSGAPYGYTF.

The rearrangement uses TRBV19 and TRBJ2-7, with 7 positions matching TRBD1. The CDR3 runs to 15 residues. V gave up 6 bases and J gave up 3 bases; unmatched junction bases: 11. Germline-derived CDR1 and CDR2 are LNHDA and SQIVND (reference sequence). This CDR3 is CASSPSGQKSYEQYF. The DNA for the CDR3 is TGTGCCAGTAGCCCCTCGGGACAGAAAAGCTACGAGCAGTACTTC.

For this clone: Other nucleotide sequences in the sample specify the same CDR3. The gene calls are TRBV13 and TRBJ2-2, with D possibly TRBD2 on 6 matching bases. The CDR3 totals 15 residues. V gave up 1 base and J gave up 5 bases, with 11 bases separating them. Germline CDR1 reads PRHDT; CDR2 reads FYEKMQ (reference sequence). CDR3 nucleotide sequence: TGTGCCAGCAGCTTAGCGGGAGTGGAAACCGGGGAGCTGTTTTTT. Its translation: CASSLAGVETGELFF. Drawing the rest from reference TRBV13 and TRBJ2-2, the complete variable domain is AAGVIQSPRHLIKEKRETATLKCYPIPRHDTVYWYQQGPGQDPQFLISFYEKMQSDKGSIPDRFSAQQFSDYHSELNMSSLELGDSALYFCASSLAGVETGELFFGEGSRLTVL.

The chain has TRBV6-1 and TRBJ1-2, with D perhaps matching TRBD1 (5 bases). Trimming cost V 1 base and J 7 bases, with 10 bases left between them. This CDR3 has 13 amino acids. Germline loops: CDR1 MNHNS, CDR2 SASEGT. The CDR3 DNA sequence: TGTGCCAGCAGTGAAGTCGGGACCCGTGGCTACACCTTC. Protein product: CASSEVGTRGYTF.

The chain combines TRBV7-9 with TRBJ1-4, with D tentatively TRBD1 (6 bases). CDR3 length equals 16 residues. The germline gives CDR1 SEHNR, CDR2 FQNEAQ (reference sequence). Trimming removed 5 bases at V and 0 bases at J, with 13 bases between. The CDR3 is CASSRRTEPTNEKLFF. CDR3 sequence (DNA): TGTGCCAGCAGCCGGCGGACAGAACCAACTAATGAAAAACTGTTTTTT.

This rearrangement joins TRBV6-1 to TRBJ2-7; 12 positions agree with TRBD2. Per the germline V gene, CDR1 is MNHNS and CDR2 is SASEGT. The V and J ends lost 5 bases and 4 bases, in that order; junction bases with no gene match: 3. The CDR3 totals 14 residues. Here the CDR3 reads CASSSGTSGYEQYF. For the CDR3, the DNA is TGTGCCAGCAGTTCCGGGACTAGCGGGTACGAGCAGTACTTC.

V usage is TRBV10-3 and J usage is TRBJ1-2, with a tentative D call TRBD1 (5 bases). The CDR3 totals 14 residues. Germline CDR1 is ENHRY and CDR2 is SYGVKD. Trimming removed 0 bases at V and 7 bases at J, with 12 bases between. The CDR3 is CAISESTGGGGYTF. CDR3 coding DNA: TGTGCCATCAGTGAGTCGACCGGGGGAGGTGGCTACACCTTC.

The V gene is TRBV6-5, the J gene TRBJ2-7; no reliable D call. The germline V and J ends were trimmed by 6 bases and 0 bases, with 9 bases remaining between them. This CDR3 has 13 residues. The germline gives CDR1 MNHEY, CDR2 SVGAGI. The CDR3 sequence is CASRAASSYEQYF. CDR3 coding DNA: TGTGCCAGCAGGGCGGCCAGCTCCTACGAGCAGTACTTC.

The chain carries TRBV5-4 and TRBJ2-1; 9 positions agree with TRBD2. Germline V gene data show CDR1 as SGHNT and CDR2 as YYREEE (reference sequence). J was trimmed by 7 bases and V by 6 bases; bases with no gene match: 11. There are 15 residues in the CDR3. For the CDR3, the DNA is TGTGCCAGCACCCCCCTGCGGGGGGGCTGGAATGAGCAGTTCTTC. This translates into CASTPLRGGWNEQFF.

The chain uses TRBV30 and TRBJ2-1, with D possibly TRBD1 on 5 matching bases. The CDR3 is 15 residues long. V shed 3 bases and J shed 5 bases, with 17 bases lying between them. Germline CDR1 and CDR2: GTSNPN and SVGIG (reference sequence). The CDR3: CAWSRPIYRNNEQFF. In DNA, the CDR3 is TGTGCCTGGAGCCGGCCCATATACAGGAACAATGAGCAGTTCTTC.

V and J are TRBV7-2 and TRBJ2-7; D gene uncertain. The V gene's germline CDR1 is SGHTA and CDR2 FQGNSA. This CDR3 spans 16 amino acids. V lost 1 base and J 4 bases, leaving 17 bases between the germline ends. The CDR3 DNA reads as TGTGCCAGCAGCTTAGAGGTCAGCTCTACCTGGTACGAGCAGTACTTC. It yields the protein CASSLEVSSTWYEQYF.

The V gene is TRBV7-2, the J gene TRBJ2-7; the D gene is possibly TRBD2 (5 bases). The ends were cut back, 3 bases at V and 7 bases at J, with 16 bases in the middle. The V gene's germline CDR1 is SGHTA and CDR2 FQGNSA. This CDR3 is 14 amino acids long. CDR3 in amino acids: CASSFRTSTGEQYF. The CDR3 DNA reads as TGTGCCAGCAGCTTCAGGACTTCGACGGGGGAGCAGTACTTC. Variable domain in full (rest from reference TRBV7-2 and TRBJ2-7): GAGVSQSPSNKVTEKGKDVELRCDPISGHTALYWYRQSLGQGLEFLIYFQGNSAPDKSGLPSDRFSAERTGGSVSTLTIQRTQQEDSAVYLCASSFRTSTGEQYFGPGTRLTVT.

The V gene is TRBV9, the J gene TRBJ1-3, with 7 nucleotides matching TRBD1. The CDR3 contains 15 residues. The junction had 5 bases not matched to a gene; V was cut back by 3 bases and J by 2 bases. Per the germline V gene, CDR1 is SGDLS and CDR2 is YYNGEE. The CDR3: CASSADGQAGNTIYF. The CDR3 DNA is TGTGCCAGCAGCGCAGACGGACAGGCTGGAAACACCATATATTTT. The complete variable domain, with remaining parts taken from reference TRBV9 and TRBJ1-3, reads DSGVTQTPKHLITATGQRVTLRCSPRSGDLSVYWYQQSLDQGLQFLIQYYNGEERAKGNILERFSAQQFPDLHSELNLSSLELGDSALYFCASSADGQAGNTIYFGEGSWLTVV.

J is TRBJ1-2 and V is TRBV6-4; D not certain. CDR1 and CDR2 (germline): MRHNA, SNTAGT. The V gene lost 4 bases and the J gene lost 3 bases, with 9 bases spanning the gap. The CDR3 is 13 amino acids. The CDR3 sequence is CASSAGGYYGYTF. The DNA of the CDR3 is TGTGCCAGCAGTGCTGGCGGATACTATGGCTACACCTTC.

The chain recombines TRBV7-9 with TRBJ1-3; 11 bases are a match to TRBD1. The germline CDR1 and CDR2 sequences are SEHNR and FQNEAQ (reference sequence). Losses at the gene ends were 4 bases for V and 8 bases for J; bases not matched to a gene: 7. CDR3 size: 15 residues. CDR3 sequence reads: CASSYTGTGGDTIYF. The CDR3, as DNA: TGTGCCAGCAGCTACACCGGGACAGGGGGGGACACCATATATTTT.

This clone has only one observation. The V and J genes are TRBV19 and TRBJ1-2; no firm D call. V was cut by 5 bases and J by 10 bases, with 14 bases left in between. Germline loops: CDR1 LNHDA, CDR2 SQIVND (reference sequence). CDR3 length: 12 amino acids. CDR3 amino acids: CASSPRAAIYTF. CDR3 nucleotide sequence: TGTGCCAGTAGTCCTCGAGCCGCGATCTACACCTTC.

This chain connects TRBV7-2 to TRBJ2-3; D possibly corresponds to TRBD2 (7 bases). This CDR3 comprises 15 residues. With 3 bases removed from V and 2 bases from J, the gap between germline ends came to 12 bases. CDR1 is SGHTA and CDR2 is FQGNSA in the germline V gene. The CDR3 DNA reads as TGTGCCAGCAGCTTGAGGGGGGGGACCACAGATACGCAGTATTTT. It yields the protein CASSLRGGTTDTQYF.

The table lists this clone with a count of one. The chain carries TRBV28 and TRBJ2-1; 8 bases align to TRBD2. V lost 7 bases and J lost 2; bases outside the gene matches: 7. Per germline, CDR1 MDHEN and CDR2 SYDVKM. CDR3 length: 15 amino acids. CDR3 in amino acids: CASIQSGGPYNEQFF. Here the CDR3 DNA reads TGTGCCAGCATCCAGTCGGGGGGGCCCTACAATGAGCAGTTCTTC.